Listed below are T cell receptor beta chains from one sample, sequenced in a study of regulatory T cells in long-lasting Graves disease. TCRdb reanalysed the multiplex PCR reads using MiXCR and keeps one entry per CDR3 protein. The sample has around 420,000 distinct CDR3 sequences, 15% to 17% seen once. Sequenced material: peripheral blood mononuclear cells (PBMCs), taken at new diagnosis, from a patient treated with antithyroid drugs. The origin of the receptors is a female donor with Graves disease. The CDR3 runs from the conserved cysteine through the conserved F or W. D genes are given only for firm matches. Clone size is not always given. Where it is, it says once, few, many or a class for expanded clones.

CDR3: CASSLGLAYDTQYF
DNA: TGTGCCAGCAGCTTAGGGCTAGCCTACGATACGCAGTATTTT
D: NA
size: many
J: TRBJ2-3
V: TRBV7-2

CDR3: CASRGDGNNEQFF
DNA: TGCGCCAGCAGAGGGGACGGAAACAATGAGCAGTTCTTC
D: NA
size: NA
J: TRBJ2-1
V: TRBV5-1

CDR3: CASSGGGAGNTEAFF
DNA: TGTGCCAGCAGTGGAGGGGGGGCAGGGAACACTGAAGCTTTCTTT
D: NA
size: few
J: TRBJ1-1
V: TRBV25-1

CDR3: CASSSPGNTIYF
DNA: TGTGCCAGCAGTTCCCCCGGAAACACCATATATTTT
D: NA
size: NA
J: TRBJ1-3
V: TRBV7-9

CDR3: CASSPRQGPSFGLFF
DNA: TGTGCCAGCAGTCCGAGACAGGGGCCGAGTTTTGGACTGTTTTTT
D: TRBD1
size: many
J: TRBJ1-4
V: TRBV12-3/TRBV12-4

CDR3: CASSPRGASGLASTDSQYF
DNA: TGTGCCAGCAGCCCACGTGGGGCTAGCGGGTTAGCTAGCACAGATTCGCAGTATTTT
D: TRBD2
size: NA
J: TRBJ2-3
V: TRBV7-8

CDR3: CASSPTGQGGETQYF
DNA: TGCGCCAGCAGCCCGACAGGGCAGGGTGGAGAGACCCAGTACTTC
D: TRBD1
size: NA
J: TRBJ2-5
V: TRBV4-1

CDR3: CASSSTSGRGADTQYF
DNA: TGTGCCAGCAGCTCGACTAGCGGGAGGGGGGCAGATACGCAGTATTTT
D: TRBD2
size: NA
J: TRBJ2-3
V: TRBV7-2

CDR3: CASSETEASGSYEQYF
DNA: TGTGCCAGCAGTGAGACTGAGGCTAGCGGGAGCTACGAGCAGTACTTC
D: TRBD2
size: many
J: TRBJ2-7
V: TRBV6-1

CDR3: CASTMGLRYGYTF
DNA: TGTGCCAGCACCATGGGGCTCCGATATGGCTACACCTTC
D: NA
size: many
J: TRBJ1-2
V: TRBV12-3/TRBV12-4

CDR3: CASREGTLPGELFF
DNA: TGTGCCAGCCGAGAGGGGACGCTTCCGGGGGAGCTGTTTTTT
D: NA
size: few
J: TRBJ2-2
V: TRBV5-6

CDR3: CAISESNRANQPQHF
DNA: TGTGCCATCAGTGAGTCGAACAGGGCGAATCAGCCCCAGCATTTT
D: NA
size: NA
J: TRBJ1-5
V: TRBV10-3

CDR3: CASSYVTTGGETQFF
DNA: TGTGCCAGCAGTTACGTAACTACAGGGGGCGAAACCCAGTTCTTC
D: TRBD1
size: NA
J: TRBJ2-1
V: TRBV6-2/TRBV6-3

CDR3: CSARFGAYNSPLHF
DNA: TGCAGTGCTAGATTCGGGGCCTATAATTCACCCCTCCACTTT
D: NA
size: NA
J: TRBJ1-6
V: TRBV20-1

CDR3: CASASGRRHQPQHF
DNA: TGTGCTAGTGCTAGCGGGCGCAGACATCAGCCCCAGCATTTT
D: NA
size: many
J: TRBJ1-5
V: TRBV12-5

CDR3: CASSFPGQGADGYTF
DNA: TGTGCCAGCAGTTTCCCGGGACAGGGGGCGGATGGCTACACCTTC
D: TRBD1
size: NA
J: TRBJ1-2
V: TRBV12-3/TRBV12-4

CDR3: CASSQRQASTDTQYF
DNA: TGCGCCAGCAGCCAACGACAGGCAAGCACAGATACGCAGTATTTT
D: NA
size: NA
J: TRBJ2-3
V: TRBV4-1

CDR3: CASSAWPRSGFF
DNA: TGTGCCAGCAGTGCCTGGCCCCGGAGCGGTTTCTTT
D: NA
size: many
J: TRBJ1-1
V: TRBV2

CDR3: CASGLSASGANVLTF
DNA: TGTGCCAGCGGTTTATCTGCCTCTGGGGCCAACGTCCTGACTTTC
D: NA
size: many
J: TRBJ2-6
V: TRBV28

CDR3: CASSLSHLADEFNTEAFF
DNA: TGTGCCAGCAGCTTATCGCACCTGGCGGACGAGTTTAACACTGAAGCTTTCTTT
D: NA
size: NA
J: TRBJ1-1
V: TRBV7-9

CDR3: CASGLTRTTRETGNTIYF
DNA: TGTGCTAGTGGTTTGACCCGGACGACGAGGGAAACTGGAAACACCATATATTTT
D: NA
size: NA
J: TRBJ1-3
V: TRBV12-5

CDR3: CASSDSSGSGANVLTF
DNA: TGTGCCAGCAGTGACTCTAGCGGCTCTGGGGCCAACGTCCTGACTTTC
D: TRBD2
size: NA
J: TRBJ2-6
V: TRBV6-1

CDR3: CASTAGGYGYTF
DNA: TGTGCCAGCACCGCGGGGGGCTATGGCTACACCTTC
D: NA
size: NA
J: TRBJ1-2
V: TRBV12-3/TRBV12-4

CDR3: CASGTPDNEQFF
DNA: TGTGCCAGCGGGACTCCTGACAATGAGCAGTTCTTC
D: NA
size: many
J: TRBJ2-1
V: TRBV27

CDR3: CASLSTDTQYF
DNA: TGTGCCAGTTTGAGCACAGATACGCAGTATTTT
D: NA
size: many
J: TRBJ2-3
V: TRBV10-3

CDR3: CASSLQTSGRAIDTQYF
DNA: TGCGCCAGCAGCCTACAGACTAGCGGGAGGGCCATAGATACGCAGTATTTT
D: TRBD2
size: many
J: TRBJ2-3
V: TRBV5-1

CDR3: CASSPRRDLDTEAFF
DNA: TGTGCCAGCTCACCGCGCAGGGACCTTGACACTGAAGCTTTCTTT
D: NA
size: once
J: TRBJ1-1
V: TRBV18

CDR3: CASSQPIGGTVNTEAFF
DNA: TGTGCCAGCAGCCAGCCGATCGGGGGGACAGTGAACACTGAAGCTTTCTTT
D: TRBD1
size: many
J: TRBJ1-1
V: TRBV5-1

CDR3: CASTQWGNGDGYTF
DNA: TGTGCCAGCACCCAGTGGGGAAATGGGGATGGCTACACCTTC
D: NA
size: many
J: TRBJ1-2
V: TRBV2

CDR3: CASSASTGSWNTEAFF
DNA: TGCGCCAGCAGCGCATCCACCGGCAGCTGGAACACTGAAGCTTTCTTT
D: NA
size: many
J: TRBJ1-1
V: TRBV5-1

CDR3: CASGHEVGRGLLF
DNA: TGTGCCAGCGGACACGAGGTGGGAAGGGGGCTTCTTTTC
D: TRBD1
size: many
J: TRBJ2-1
V: TRBV2

CDR3: CASSAGAGLENIQYF
DNA: TGTGCCAGCAGCGCGGGAGCGGGACTAGAAAACATTCAGTACTTC
D: TRBD2
size: NA
J: TRBJ2-4
V: TRBV7-3

CDR3: CSVEDLGLAGVDSYEQYF
DNA: TGCAGCGTTGAAGATCTGGGGCTAGCGGGAGTTGATTCGTACGAGCAGTACTTC
D: TRBD2
size: NA
J: TRBJ2-7
V: TRBV29-1

CDR3: CASSLTVEARNTEAFF
DNA: TGTGCCAGCAGCTTAACGGTCGAAGCCAGGAACACTGAAGCTTTCTTT
D: NA
size: NA
J: TRBJ1-1
V: TRBV7-2

CDR3: CASSLAGGPETQYF
DNA: TGTGCCAGCAGTTTAGCGGGAGGGCCTGAGACCCAGTACTTC
D: TRBD2
size: many
J: TRBJ2-5
V: TRBV12-3/TRBV12-4

CDR3: CASRTVSGNTDTQYF
DNA: TGTGCCAGCAGGACCGTATCTGGGAACACAGATACGCAGTATTTT
D: NA
size: NA
J: TRBJ2-3
V: TRBV27

CDR3: CASSEPQGANVLTF
DNA: TGTGCCAGCAGCGAACCCCAGGGGGCCAACGTCCTGACTTTC
D: NA
size: NA
J: TRBJ2-6
V: TRBV7-9

CDR3: CASVRTGSDSPLHF
DNA: TGTGCCAGCGTCCGGACAGGGTCGGATTCACCCCTCCACTTT
D: TRBD1
size: many
J: TRBJ1-6
V: TRBV13

CDR3: CASSVSTDRTSNYGYTF
DNA: TGTGCCAGCAGTGTAAGCACGGACAGAACCTCTAACTATGGCTACACCTTC
D: NA
size: many
J: TRBJ1-2
V: TRBV6-1

CDR3: CASTSGSSYEQYF
DNA: TGCGCCAGCACGTCAGGGAGCTCCTACGAGCAGTACTTC
D: NA
size: many
J: TRBJ2-7
V: TRBV5-1

CDR3: CASNSQGNEQYF
DNA: TGTGCCAGCAACAGTCAAGGGAACGAGCAGTACTTC
D: NA
size: many
J: TRBJ2-7
V: TRBV7-9

CDR3: CASSLVIGETQYF
DNA: TGTGCCAGCAGTTTAGTGATTGGAGAGACCCAGTACTTC
D: NA
size: NA
J: TRBJ2-5
V: TRBV12-3/TRBV12-4

CDR3: CASSRTVNEKLFF
DNA: TGTGCCAGCAGCCGGACAGTAAATGAAAAACTGTTTTTT
D: NA
size: many
J: TRBJ1-4
V: TRBV7-3

CDR3: CASSPSRTLTNTGELFF
DNA: TGTGCCAGCAGCCCTTCCAGGACCTTAACGAACACCGGGGAGCTGTTTTTT
D: NA
size: few
J: TRBJ2-2
V: TRBV7-9

CDR3: CSVGSGTAPYGGYGYTF
DNA: TGCAGCGTTGGTTCCGGGACAGCCCCCTACGGTGGATATGGCTACACCTTC
D: TRBD1
size: many
J: TRBJ1-2
V: TRBV29-1

CDR3: CASRDTGQYASGNTIYF
DNA: TGTGCCAGTAGAGATACGGGACAGTACGCCTCTGGAAACACCATATATTTT
D: TRBD1
size: NA
J: TRBJ1-3
V: TRBV19

CDR3: CASGSGGADTQYF
DNA: TGTGCCAGCGGTAGCGGGGGGGCGGATACGCAGTATTTT
D: TRBD2
size: many
J: TRBJ2-3
V: TRBV11-2